A selection of T cell receptor beta chains follows, all from one sample in a study of glioma-infiltrating T cells. Each CDR3 protein is one row after TCRdb ran MiXCR on the multiplex PCR reads. The sample has approximately 120,000 distinct CDR3 sequences, approximately 23% seen once. The specimen sequenced was glioma tissue, nonneoplastic brain tissue, or PBMCs (not recorded which). These receptors came from a human donor with low-grade glioma or glioblastoma, undergoing nonglioma brain surgery, or in good health (not recorded which). Each CDR3 is given with its conserved first and last residue. A D gene is named only where the DNA matches it firmly. Expanded clones get a size class; other rows say once, few or many, or leave the size out.

J,D,size,V,CDR3,DNA
TRBJ2-2,TRBD2,few,TRBV19,CASSTLAGASRNGELFF,TGTGCCAGTAGTACTCTAGCGGGAGCCTCGAGGAACGGGGAGCTGTTTTTT
TRBJ1-1,.,many,TRBV10-3,CAISVGRALGNTEAFF,TGTGCCATCAGTGTGGGTAGGGCCCTAGGGAACACTGAAGCTTTCTTT
TRBJ1-4,.,.,TRBV7-9,CASSLMGRGNEKLFF,TGTGCCAGCAGCCTCATGGGACGGGGAAATGAAAAACTGTTTTTT
TRBJ2-7,.,many,TRBV28,CASSFGGSAYEQYF,TGTGCCAGCAGCTTTGGAGGGTCGGCCTACGAGCAGTACTTC
TRBJ2-3,TRBD2,many,TRBV20-1,CSAREGLAAYTDTQYF,TGCAGTGCTAGAGAGGGACTAGCGGCTTACACAGATACGCAGTATTTT
TRBJ1-2,.,many,TRBV6-1,CASSDGVTGIYGCTF,TGTGCCAGCAGCGACGGGGTGACAGGTATCTATGGCTGCACCTTC
TRBJ2-3,.,many,TRBV6-2/TRBV6-3,CASSYDWAHFTDTQYF,TGTGCCAGCAGTTACGATTGGGCCCACTTCACAGATACGCAGTATTTT
TRBJ2-2,.,many,TRBV24-1,CATSMSNTGELFF,TGTGCCACCAGTATGTCGAACACCGGGGAGCTGTTTTTT
TRBJ2-1,TRBD2,many,TRBV7-2,CASNQREHEQFF,TGTGCCAGCAATCAGCGGGAGCATGAGCAGTTCTTC
TRBJ1-2,.,once,TRBV5-4,CASSLTRQGQTPYTF,TGTGCCAGCAGCTTAACCCGGCAGGGGCAAACCCCATACACCTTC
TRBJ2-2,.,many,TRBV27,CASSLSALNPNTGELFF,TGTGCCAGCAGTTTATCCGCCCTCAACCCGAACACCGGGGAGCTGTTTTTT
TRBJ2-7,.,once,TRBV6-2/TRBV6-3,CASSRSQGGRGAQEQYF,TGTGCCAGCAGCAGATCCCAGGGGGGCAGGGGTGCTCAAGAGCAGTACTTC
TRBJ1-1,.,.,TRBV27,CDRPTDLNTEAFF,TGTGACAGACCGACGGACTTGAACACTGAGGCTTTCTTT
TRBJ1-3,.,many,TRBV7-8,CASSLGGGASGNTIYF,TGTGCCAGCAGCTTAGGGGGGGGAGCCTCTGGAAACACCATATATTTT
TRBJ2-4,.,many,TRBV20-1,CSARDREAGGAKNIQYF,TGCAGTGCTAGAGATCGGGAGGCAGGGGGGGCCAAAAACATTCAGTACTTC